This paragraph covers one T cell receptor (beta chain) sequence. The repertoire was sequenced with immunoSEQ multiplex PCR; TCRdb's copy has only in-frame clones and lacks some. The sample has 70,000 to 95,000 clones, roughly 86% seen once. The source of the sample is a study of control samples from healthy donors and cancer patients. The origin of this receptor is a middle-aged man in good health. The sample consisted of blood.

The CDR3 coding sequence is TGTGCCAGCAGCGAGGACCGGAACACTGAAGCTTTCTTT. It translates to CASSEDRNTEAFF. This sequence joins TRBV7-7 and TRBJ1-1; D unclear. Deletions cut 5 bases from V and 1 base from J, with 8 bases between. Germline CDR1 is SSHAT and CDR2 is FNYEAQ (reference sequence). The CDR3 loop spans 13 amino acids.